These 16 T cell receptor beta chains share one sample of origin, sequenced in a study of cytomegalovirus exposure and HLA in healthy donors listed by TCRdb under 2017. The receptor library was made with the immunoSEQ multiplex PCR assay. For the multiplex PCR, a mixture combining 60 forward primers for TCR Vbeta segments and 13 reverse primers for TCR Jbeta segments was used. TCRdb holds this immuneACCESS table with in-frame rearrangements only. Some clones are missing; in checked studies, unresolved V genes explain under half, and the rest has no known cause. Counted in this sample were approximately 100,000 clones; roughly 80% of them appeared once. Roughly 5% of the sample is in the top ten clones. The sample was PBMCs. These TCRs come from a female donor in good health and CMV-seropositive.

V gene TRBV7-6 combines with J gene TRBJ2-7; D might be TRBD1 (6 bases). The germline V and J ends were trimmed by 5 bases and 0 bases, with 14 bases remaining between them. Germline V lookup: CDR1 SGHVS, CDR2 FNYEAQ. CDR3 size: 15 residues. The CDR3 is CASSLIPDSSYEQYF. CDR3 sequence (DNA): TGTGCCAGCAGCCTCATACCGGACAGCTCCTACGAGCAGTACTTC.

For the CDR3, the DNA is TGTGCCAGCAGCCTTCTGCAGGGGGCGGAACAGCCCCAGCATTTT. Amino acids: CASSLLQGAEQPQHF. The chain combines TRBV7-2 with TRBJ1-5, with 8 nucleotides matching TRBD1. V was clipped by 5 bases and J by 7 bases; unmatched bases: 10. The CDR3 extends over 15 amino acids. Germline assignment: CDR1 SGHTA and CDR2 FQGNSA.

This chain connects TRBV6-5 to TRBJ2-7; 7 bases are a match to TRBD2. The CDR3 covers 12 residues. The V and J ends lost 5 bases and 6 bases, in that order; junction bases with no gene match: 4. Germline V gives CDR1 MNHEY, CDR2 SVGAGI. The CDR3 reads CASSSGTLEQYF. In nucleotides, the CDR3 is TGTGCCAGCAGTAGCGGGACTCTCGAGCAGTACTTC.

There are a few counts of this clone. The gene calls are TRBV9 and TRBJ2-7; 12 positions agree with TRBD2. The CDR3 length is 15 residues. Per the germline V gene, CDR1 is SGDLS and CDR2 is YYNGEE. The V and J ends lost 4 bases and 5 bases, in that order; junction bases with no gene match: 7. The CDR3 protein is CASSPRTSGTHEQYF. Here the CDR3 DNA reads TGTGCCAGCAGCCCGAGGACTAGCGGGACCCACGAGCAGTACTTC.

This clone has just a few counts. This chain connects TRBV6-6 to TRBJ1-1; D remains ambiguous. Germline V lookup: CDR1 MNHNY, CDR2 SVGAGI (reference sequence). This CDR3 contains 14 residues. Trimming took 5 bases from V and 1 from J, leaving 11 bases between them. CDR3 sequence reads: CASSPTPRNTEAFF. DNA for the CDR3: TGTGCCAGCAGTCCCACTCCCCGGAACACTGAAGCTTTCTTT.

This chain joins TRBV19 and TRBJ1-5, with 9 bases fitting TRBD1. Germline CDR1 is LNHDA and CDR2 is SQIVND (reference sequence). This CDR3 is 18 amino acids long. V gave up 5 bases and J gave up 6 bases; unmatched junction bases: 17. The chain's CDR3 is CASSGRLPGQGLGQPQHF. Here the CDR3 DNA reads TGTGCCAGTAGTGGAAGACTTCCGGGACAGGGTTTAGGTCAGCCCCAGCATTTT.

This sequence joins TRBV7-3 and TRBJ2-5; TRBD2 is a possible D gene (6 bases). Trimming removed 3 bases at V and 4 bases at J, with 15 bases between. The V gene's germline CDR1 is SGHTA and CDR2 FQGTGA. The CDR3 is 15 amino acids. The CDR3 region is CASSFQGLGGETQYF. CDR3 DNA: TGTGCCAGCAGCTTTCAGGGTCTCGGGGGAGAGACCCAGTACTTC.

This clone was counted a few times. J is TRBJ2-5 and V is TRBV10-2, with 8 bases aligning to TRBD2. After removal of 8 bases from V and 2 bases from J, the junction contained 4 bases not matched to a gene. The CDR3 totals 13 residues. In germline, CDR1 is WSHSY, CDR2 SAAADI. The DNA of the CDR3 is TGCGCCAGCGGGCGGGAGGCGCAAGAGACCCAGTACTTC. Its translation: CASGREAQETQYF.

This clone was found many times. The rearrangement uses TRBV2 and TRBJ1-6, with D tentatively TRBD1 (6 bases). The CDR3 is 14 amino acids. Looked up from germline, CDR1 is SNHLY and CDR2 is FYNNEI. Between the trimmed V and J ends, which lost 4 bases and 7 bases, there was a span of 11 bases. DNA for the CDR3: TGTGCCAGCAGTGCGAGACAGGCGAATTCACCCCTCCACTTT. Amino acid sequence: CASSARQANSPLHF.

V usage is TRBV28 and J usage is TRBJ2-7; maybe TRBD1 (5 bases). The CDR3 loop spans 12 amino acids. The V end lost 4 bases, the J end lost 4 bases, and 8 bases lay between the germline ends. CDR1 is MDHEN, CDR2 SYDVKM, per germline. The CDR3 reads CASSSTVYEQYF. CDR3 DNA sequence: TGTGCCAGCAGTTCGACAGTTTACGAGCAGTACTTC.

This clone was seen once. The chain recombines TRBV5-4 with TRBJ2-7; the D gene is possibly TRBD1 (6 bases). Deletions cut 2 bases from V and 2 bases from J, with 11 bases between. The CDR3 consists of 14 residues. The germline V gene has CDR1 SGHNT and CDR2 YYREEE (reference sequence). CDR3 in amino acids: CASSFDRRPYEQYF. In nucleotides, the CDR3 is TGTGCCAGCAGCTTCGACAGGAGACCCTACGAGCAGTACTTC.

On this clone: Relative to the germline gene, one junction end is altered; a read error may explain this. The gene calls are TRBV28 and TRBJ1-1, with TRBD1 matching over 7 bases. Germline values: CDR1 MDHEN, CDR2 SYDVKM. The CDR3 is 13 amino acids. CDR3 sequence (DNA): TGTGCCAGCATACGACAGGGCCGCACTGAAGCTCTCTTT. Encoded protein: CASIRQGRTEALF.

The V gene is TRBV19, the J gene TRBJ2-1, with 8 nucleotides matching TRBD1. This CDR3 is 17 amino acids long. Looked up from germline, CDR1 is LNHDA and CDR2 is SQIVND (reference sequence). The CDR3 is CATGGAGGALSYNEQFF. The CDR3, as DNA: TGTGCTACCGGCGGGGCAGGGGGCGCTTTGTCCTACAATGAGCAGTTCTTC.

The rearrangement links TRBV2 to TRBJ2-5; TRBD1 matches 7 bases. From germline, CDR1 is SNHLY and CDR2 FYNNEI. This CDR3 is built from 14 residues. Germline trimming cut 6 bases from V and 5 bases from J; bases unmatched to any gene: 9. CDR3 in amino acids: CASRSEGAWETQYF. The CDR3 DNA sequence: TGTGCCAGCAGAAGTGAGGGGGCCTGGGAGACCCAGTACTTC.

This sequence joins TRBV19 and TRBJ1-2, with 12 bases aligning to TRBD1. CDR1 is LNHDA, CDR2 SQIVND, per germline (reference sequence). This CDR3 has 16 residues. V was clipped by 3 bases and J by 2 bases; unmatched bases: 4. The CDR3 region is CASSIGTGGVNYGYTF. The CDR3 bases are TGTGCCAGTAGTATCGGGACAGGGGGCGTCAACTATGGCTACACCTTC.

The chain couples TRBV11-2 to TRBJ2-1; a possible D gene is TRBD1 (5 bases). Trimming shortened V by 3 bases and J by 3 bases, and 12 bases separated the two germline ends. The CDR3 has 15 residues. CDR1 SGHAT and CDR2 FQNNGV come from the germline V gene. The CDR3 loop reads CASSLDAGNYNEQFF. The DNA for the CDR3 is TGTGCCAGCAGCTTGGACGCAGGGAACTACAATGAGCAGTTCTTC.